This TCR beta chain comes out of a study of beta chain features in type 1 diabetes. Across the study: On cell yields, gender and age, patients and healthy donors were similar.

Germline values: CDR1 MDHEN, CDR2 SYDVKM. V gave up 4 bases and J gave up 8 bases; unmatched junction bases: 16. This CDR3 has 17 residues. What was sequenced were expressed TCRB transcripts, since all of the isolated RNA had been reverse transcribed. It was found that naive, central memory and regulatory T cell samples averaged approximately 3.5 million reads. The assay was immunoSEQ multiplex PCR, and TCRdb's table has in-frame clones only and misses some. The sample consists of about 180,000 clones, around 13% of them appearing once. The sample holds a few counts of this clone. Sorting based on CD45RO/CCR7/CD25/CD127/CD95/CD27 separated CD4+ naive, central memory, regulatory and stem cell-like memory cells. Purity above 95% was achieved in all sorted populations.

The source is a young woman in good health. The chain has TRBV28 and TRBJ2-1; 8 bases map to TRBD2. Sequencing used central memory CD4+ T cells from blood. CDR3 protein: CASSSTGTSMKAYEQFF. In DNA form, the CDR3 reads TGTGCCAGCAGTTCCACCGGGACTAGTATGAAGGCGTATGAGCAGTTCTTC.